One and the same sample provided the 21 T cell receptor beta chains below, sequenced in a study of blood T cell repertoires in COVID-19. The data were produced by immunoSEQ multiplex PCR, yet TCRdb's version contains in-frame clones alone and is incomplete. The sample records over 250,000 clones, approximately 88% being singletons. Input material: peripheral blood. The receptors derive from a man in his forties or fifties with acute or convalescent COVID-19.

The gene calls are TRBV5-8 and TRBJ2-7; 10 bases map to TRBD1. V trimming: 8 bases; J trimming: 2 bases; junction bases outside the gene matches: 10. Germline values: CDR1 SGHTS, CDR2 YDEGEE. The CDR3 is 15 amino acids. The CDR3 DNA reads TGTGCCAGTACATTGGGACAGGGGTGGGCCTACGAGCAGTACTTC. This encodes CASTLGQGWAYEQYF. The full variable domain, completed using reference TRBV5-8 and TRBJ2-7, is EAGVTQSPTHLIKTRGQQATLRCSPISGHTSVYWYQQALGLGLQFLLWYDEGEERNRGNFPPRFSGRQFPNYSSELNVNALELEDSALYLCASTLGQGWAYEQYFGPGTRLTVT.

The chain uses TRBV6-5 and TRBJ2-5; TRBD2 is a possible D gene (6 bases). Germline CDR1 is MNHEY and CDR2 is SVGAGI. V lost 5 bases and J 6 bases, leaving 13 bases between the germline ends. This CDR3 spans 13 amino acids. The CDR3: CASSPTSLKTQYF. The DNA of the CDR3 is TGTGCCAGCAGTCCGACTAGTCTTAAGACCCAGTACTTC.

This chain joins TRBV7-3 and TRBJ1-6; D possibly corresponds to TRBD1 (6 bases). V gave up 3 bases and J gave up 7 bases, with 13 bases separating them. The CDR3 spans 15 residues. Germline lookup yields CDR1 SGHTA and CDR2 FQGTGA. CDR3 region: CASSFLGRGNSPLHF. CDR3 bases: TGTGCCAGCAGCTTCCTAGGCAGGGGAAATTCACCCCTCCACTTT.

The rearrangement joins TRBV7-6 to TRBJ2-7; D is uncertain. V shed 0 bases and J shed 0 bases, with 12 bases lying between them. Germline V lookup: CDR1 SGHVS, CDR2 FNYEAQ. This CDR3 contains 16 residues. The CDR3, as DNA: TGTGCCAGCAGCTTAGCTGCCGGGTCCAGCTCCTACGAGCAGTACTTC. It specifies CASSLAAGSSSYEQYF.

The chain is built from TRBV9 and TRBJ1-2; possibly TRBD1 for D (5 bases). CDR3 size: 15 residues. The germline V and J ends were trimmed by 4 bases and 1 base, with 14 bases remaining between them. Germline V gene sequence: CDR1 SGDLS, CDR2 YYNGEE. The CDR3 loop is CASSYGTTINYGYTF. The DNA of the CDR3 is TGTGCCAGCAGCTACGGGACTACCATTAACTATGGCTACACCTTC.

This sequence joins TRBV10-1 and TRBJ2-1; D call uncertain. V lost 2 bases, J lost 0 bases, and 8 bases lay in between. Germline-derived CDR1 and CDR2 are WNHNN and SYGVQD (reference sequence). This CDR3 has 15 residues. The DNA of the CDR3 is TGCGCCAGCAGTGAGGACTTGAGCTCCTACAATGAGCAGTTCTTC. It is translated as CASSEDLSSYNEQFF.

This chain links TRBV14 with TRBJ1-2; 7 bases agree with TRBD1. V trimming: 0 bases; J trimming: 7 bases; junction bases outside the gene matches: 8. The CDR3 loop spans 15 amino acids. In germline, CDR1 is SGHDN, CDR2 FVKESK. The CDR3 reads CASSQDLQGFGGYTF. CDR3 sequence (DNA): TGTGCCAGCAGCCAAGATCTACAGGGGTTCGGTGGCTACACCTTC.

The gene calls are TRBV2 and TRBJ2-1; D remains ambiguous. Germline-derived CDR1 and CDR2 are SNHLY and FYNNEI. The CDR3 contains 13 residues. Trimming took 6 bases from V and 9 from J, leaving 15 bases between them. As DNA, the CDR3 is TGTGCCAGCAGGACGCAGACCGGCGGTGAGCAGTTCTTC. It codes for CASRTQTGGEQFF.

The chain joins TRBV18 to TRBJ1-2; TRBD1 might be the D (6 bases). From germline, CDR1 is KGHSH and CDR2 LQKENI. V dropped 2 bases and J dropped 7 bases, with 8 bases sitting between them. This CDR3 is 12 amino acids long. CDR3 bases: TGTGCCAGCTCACCAAGGGGGAGTGGCTACACCTTC. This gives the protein CASSPRGSGYTF.

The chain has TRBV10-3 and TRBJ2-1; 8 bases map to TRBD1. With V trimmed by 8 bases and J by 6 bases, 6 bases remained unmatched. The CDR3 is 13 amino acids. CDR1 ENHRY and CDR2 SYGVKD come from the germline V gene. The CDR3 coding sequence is TGTGCCATCGGTCCCCAGGGGGCCAATGAGCAGTTCTTC. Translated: CAIGPQGANEQFF.

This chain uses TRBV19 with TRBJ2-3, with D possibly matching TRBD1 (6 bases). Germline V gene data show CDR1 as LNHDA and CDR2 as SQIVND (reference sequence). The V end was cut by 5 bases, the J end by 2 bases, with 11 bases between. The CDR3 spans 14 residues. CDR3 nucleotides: TGTGCCAGTAGTTACGGACAGCTCACAGATACGCAGTATTTT. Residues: CASSYGQLTDTQYF.

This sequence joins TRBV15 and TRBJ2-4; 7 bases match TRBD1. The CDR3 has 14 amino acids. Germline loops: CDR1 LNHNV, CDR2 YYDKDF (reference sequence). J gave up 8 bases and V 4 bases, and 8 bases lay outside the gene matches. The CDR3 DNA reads TGTGCCACCAGCAAGACAGGGAAGAGGGACATTCAGTACTTC. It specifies CATSKTGKRDIQYF.

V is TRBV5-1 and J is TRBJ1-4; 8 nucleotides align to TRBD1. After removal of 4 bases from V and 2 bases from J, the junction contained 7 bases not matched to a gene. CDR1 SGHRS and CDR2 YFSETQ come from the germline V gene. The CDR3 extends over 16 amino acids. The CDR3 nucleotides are TGCGCCAGCAGCCGAGGACAGGGATTGACTAATGAAAAACTGTTTTTT. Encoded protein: CASSRGQGLTNEKLFF.

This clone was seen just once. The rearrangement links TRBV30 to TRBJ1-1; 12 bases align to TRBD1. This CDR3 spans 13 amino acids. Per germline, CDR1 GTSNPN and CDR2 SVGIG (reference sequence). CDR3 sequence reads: CAGQGAPDTEAFF. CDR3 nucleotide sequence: TGTGCGGGACAGGGGGCGCCGGACACTGAAGCTTTCTTT.

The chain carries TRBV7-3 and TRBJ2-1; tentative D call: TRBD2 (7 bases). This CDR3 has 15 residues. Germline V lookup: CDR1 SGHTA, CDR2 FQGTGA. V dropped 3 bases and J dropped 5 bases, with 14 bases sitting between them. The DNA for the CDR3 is TGTGCCAGCAGCTTTCAAGGGGGGACTAACAATGAGCAGTTCTTC. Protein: CASSFQGGTNNEQFF.

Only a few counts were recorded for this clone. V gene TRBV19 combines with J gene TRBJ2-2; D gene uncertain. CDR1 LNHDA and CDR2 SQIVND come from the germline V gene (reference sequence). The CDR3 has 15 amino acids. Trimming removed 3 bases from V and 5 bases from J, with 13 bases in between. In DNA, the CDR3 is TGTGCCAGTAGTATTGGGCCGAGAAGGACCGGGGAGCTGTTTTTT. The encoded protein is CASSIGPRRTGELFF.

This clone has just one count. CDR3 amino acids: CASLPRPPVGYTF. For the CDR3, the DNA is TGTGCCAGCCTTCCTCGCCCCCCGGTCGGCTACACCTTC. V is TRBV2 and J is TRBJ1-2; D gene unclear. Trimming cost V 8 bases and J 8 bases, with 18 bases left between them. Per the germline V gene, CDR1 is SNHLY and CDR2 is FYNNEI. The CDR3 is 13 residues long.

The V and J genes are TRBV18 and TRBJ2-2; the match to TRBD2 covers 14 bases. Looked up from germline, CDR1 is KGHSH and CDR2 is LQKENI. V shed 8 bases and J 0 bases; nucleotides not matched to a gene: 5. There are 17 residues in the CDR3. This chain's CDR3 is CASRPGLAGANTGELFF. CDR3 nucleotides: TGTGCCAGCAGACCGGGACTAGCGGGGGCGAACACCGGGGAGCTGTTTTTT. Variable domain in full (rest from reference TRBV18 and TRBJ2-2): NAGVMQNPRHLVRRRGQEARLRCSPMKGHSHVYWYRQLPEEGLKFMVYLQKENIIDESGMPKERFSAEFPKEGPSILRIQQVVRGDSAAYFCASRPGLAGANTGELFFGEGSRLTVL.

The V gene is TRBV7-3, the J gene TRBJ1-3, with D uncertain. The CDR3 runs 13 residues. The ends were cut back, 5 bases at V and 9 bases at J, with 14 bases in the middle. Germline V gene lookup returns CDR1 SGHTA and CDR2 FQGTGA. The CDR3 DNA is TGTGCCAGCAGCCCCGACCAGACTAGCACCATATATTTT. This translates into CASSPDQTSTIYF.

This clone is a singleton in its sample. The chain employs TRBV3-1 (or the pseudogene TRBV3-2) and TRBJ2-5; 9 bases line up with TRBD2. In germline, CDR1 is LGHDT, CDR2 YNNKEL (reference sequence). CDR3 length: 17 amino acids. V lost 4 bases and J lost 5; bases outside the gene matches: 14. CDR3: CASSPVEGRGGSETQYF. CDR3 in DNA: TGTGCCAGCAGCCCCGTCGAGGGGCGGGGGGGCTCGGAGACCCAGTACTTC.

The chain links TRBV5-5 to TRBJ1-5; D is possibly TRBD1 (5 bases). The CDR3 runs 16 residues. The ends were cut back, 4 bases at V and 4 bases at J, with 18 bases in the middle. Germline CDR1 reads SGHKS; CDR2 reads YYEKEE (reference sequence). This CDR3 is CASSLGGGGFNQPQHF. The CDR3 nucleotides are TGTGCCAGCAGCCTTGGTGGGGGGGGATTTAATCAGCCCCAGCATTTT. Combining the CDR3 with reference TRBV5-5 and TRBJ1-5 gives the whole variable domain DAGVTQSPTHLIKTRGQQVTLRCSPISGHKSVSWYQQVLGQGPQFIFQYYEKEERGRGNFPDRFSARQFPNYSSELNVNALLLGDSALYLCASSLGGGGFNQPQHFGDGTRLSIL.